This record looks at one T cell receptor (beta chain) sequence and its context. This specimen belongs to a study of blood T cell repertoires in COVID-19. Overall study context: The United States, Italy and Spain were the sources of the acute and convalescent COVID-19 samples. The analysed material was cDNA or gDNA that came from T cells, B-cell-depleted T cells, or PBMCs.

The authors' processing: Estimated nucleated cell counts came from reference gene primer amplification. Clones were sequenced by immunoSEQ multiplex PCR, and TCRdb holds only the in-frame ones, with some missing. That table furnishes V, J and clone size, whereas the DNA furnished D and trimming. Here the sample spans roughly 97,000 clones, roughly 82% being singletons. The germline CDR1 and CDR2 sequences are MNHEY and SVGAGI. The V gene end was trimmed by 7 bases and the J gene end by 4 bases; junction bases not matched to a gene: 4. The CDR3 contains 14 residues. This chain links TRBV6-5 with TRBJ2-2, with 9 bases lining up with TRBD1. The TCR was taken from a man between 60 and 75 years old with acute or convalescent COVID-19. The material sequenced was peripheral blood. The CDR3 protein is CASKGTGSTGELFF. The CDR3 DNA reads as TGTGCCAGCAAAGGGACAGGGAGCACCGGGGAGCTGTTTTTT.